This T cell receptor beta chain is drawn from a study of low-dose radiotherapy and immunotherapy resistance in tumors. Study-level background: Each patient was administered nivolumab intravenously at 240 mg, which was a flat dose, every two weeks, along with intravenous ipilimumab at 1 mg/kg every six weeks. Aspirin 300 mg, taken orally and daily, was given to patients for four cycles from cycle 1 day 1. Cyclophosphamide went in intravenously at 200 mg/m2 every two weeks, one day before radiation and immunotherapy.

TRAV and TRBV primers primed cDNA for both TCRalpha and TCRbeta. TCRs were put through roughly 20 PCR cycles of amplification with Phusion. A constant-region primer and the V-primer adapter served as the primer pair. mRNA, once isolated, was amplified by in vitro transcription. TCRdb re-called the reads through MiXCR, storing one row per CDR3 protein. The table shows over 15,000 distinct CDR3 sequences, with about 74% occurring only once. Trimming took 4 bases from V and 4 from J; bases not matched to a gene: 3. The germline gives CDR1 LNHDA, CDR2 SQIVND (reference sequence). The CDR3 spans 14 residues.

The chain uses TRBV19 and TRBJ1-5; TRBD1 agrees at 8 bases. This clonotype was obtained from a human donor with advanced metastatic prostate, ovarian, gallbladder or colorectal cancer (not recorded which). This table probably holds off-target reads from a library built for another chain. The DNA for the CDR3 is TGTGCCAGTAGTAACCGACAGGGGAATCAGCCCCAGCATTTT. Translation: CASSNRQGNQPQHF.